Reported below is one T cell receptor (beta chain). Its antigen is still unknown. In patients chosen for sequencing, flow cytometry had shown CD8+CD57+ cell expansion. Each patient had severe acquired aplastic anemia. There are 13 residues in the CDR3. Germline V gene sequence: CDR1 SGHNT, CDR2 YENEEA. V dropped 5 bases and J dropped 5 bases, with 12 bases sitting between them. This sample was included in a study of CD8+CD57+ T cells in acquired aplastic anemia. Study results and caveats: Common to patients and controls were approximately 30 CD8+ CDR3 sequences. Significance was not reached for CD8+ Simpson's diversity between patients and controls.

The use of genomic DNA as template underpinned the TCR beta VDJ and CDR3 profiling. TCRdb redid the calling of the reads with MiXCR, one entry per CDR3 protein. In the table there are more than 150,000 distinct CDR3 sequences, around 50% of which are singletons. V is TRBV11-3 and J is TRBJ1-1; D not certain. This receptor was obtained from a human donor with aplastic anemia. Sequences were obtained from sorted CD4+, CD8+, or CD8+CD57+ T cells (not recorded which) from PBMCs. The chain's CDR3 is CASSPRGGTEAFF. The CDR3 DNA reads TGTGCCAGCAGCCCCCGAGGAGGGACTGAAGCTTTCTTT.